The 10 T cell receptor beta chains presented below share a single source sample, sequenced in a study of T cell responses to AZD1222 COVID-19 vaccine. The method was immunoSEQ multiplex PCR; TCRdb's version includes in-frame clones alone and lacks a portion of them. In the table there are roughly 120,000 clones, 92% of which are singletons. Sequences were derived from peripheral blood, sampled on day 0 of AZD1222 vaccination. The source is an adult in good health.

The rearrangement links TRBV7-9 to TRBJ1-5, with D perhaps matching TRBD1 (6 bases). The V and J ends lost 4 bases and 6 bases respectively, with 13 bases between them. CDR3 length: 14 residues. Germline loops: CDR1 SEHNR, CDR2 FQNEAQ (reference sequence). The CDR3 coding sequence is TGTGCCAGCAGCTCCCAGGGGTCGACTCAGCCCCAGCATTTT. Amino acid sequence: CASSSQGSTQPQHF. The variable domain in full, with the rest retrieved from reference TRBV7-9 and TRBJ1-5, is DTGVSQNPRHKITKRGQNVTFRCDPISEHNRLYWYRQTLGQGPEFLTYFQNEAQLEKSRLLSDRFSAERPKGSFSTLEIQRTEQGDSAMYLCASSSQGSTQPQHFGDGTRLSIL.

The chain uses TRBV7-2 and TRBJ1-1, with D possibly matching TRBD1 (6 bases). V gave up 4 bases and J gave up 5 bases, with 11 bases separating them. The CDR3 sequence is 13 residues long. Germline CDR1 and CDR2: SGHTA and FQGNSA. This chain's CDR3 is CASSSQGMTEAFF. In nucleotides, the CDR3 is TGTGCCAGCAGCTCTCAGGGGATGACTGAAGCTTTCTTT.

The CDR3 coding sequence is TGTGCCAGCAGTTTATTTGGTACTAGGACAGCTAAGAACACTGAAGCTTTCTTT. As protein: CASSLFGTRTAKNTEAFF. The genes are TRBV27 and TRBJ1-1, with TRBD1 as a possible D gene (6 bases). The CDR3 length is 18 residues. Germline V gene sequence: CDR1 MNHEY, CDR2 SMNVEV (reference sequence). Deletions cut 1 base from V and 1 base from J, with 19 bases between.

The genes are TRBV19 and TRBJ2-3; D remains ambiguous. The CDR3 consists of 12 residues. The germline gives CDR1 LNHDA, CDR2 SQIVND (reference sequence). The V gene lost 3 bases and the J gene lost 7 bases, with 8 bases spanning the gap. In DNA form, the CDR3 reads TGTGCCAGTAGTATCGGGCTGTATACGCAGTATTTT. Translating it yields CASSIGLYTQYF.

The chain joins TRBV4-3 to TRBJ2-1; perhaps D is TRBD1 or TRBD2 (6 bases each). The CDR3 extends over 19 amino acids. The V end lost 1 base, the J end lost 9 bases, and 28 bases lay between the germline ends. Germline V gene lookup returns CDR1 LGHNA and CDR2 YSLEER. Here the CDR3 reads CASSQARSLWGARSGEQFF. The CDR3 DNA reads as TGCGCCAGCAGCCAAGCTCGATCCCTGTGGGGGGCCAGGTCGGGTGAGCAGTTCTTC.

This chain uses TRBV7-2 with TRBJ1-2; the match to TRBD1 covers 11 bases. Germline values: CDR1 SGHTA, CDR2 FQGNSA. With 5 bases clipped from V and 8 bases from J, the junction kept 7 bases outside the gene matches. The CDR3 runs 14 residues. CDR3 bases: TGTGCCAGCAGCCCCGGGACAGGGGGTGGGGGCTACACCTTC. It translates to CASSPGTGGGGYTF.

J is TRBJ2-3 and V is TRBV19; D gene uncertain. Trimming took 3 bases from V and 6 from J, leaving 13 bases between them. The CDR3 extends over 14 amino acids. The germline gives CDR1 LNHDA, CDR2 SQIVND (reference sequence). CDR3 sequence reads: CASSMLSIVDTQYF. CDR3 sequence (DNA): TGTGCCAGTAGTATGCTAAGTATAGTGGATACGCAGTATTTT.

The DNA of the CDR3 is TGTGCCAGCAGCTTAGGTTCAAAGAGTAGCGGGGGTGTACAAGAGACCCAGTACTTC. Protein sequence: CASSLGSKSSGGVQETQYF. The chain has TRBV7-2 and TRBJ2-5; TRBD2 aligns across 9 bases. J lost 2 bases, V lost 1 base, and 14 bases had no gene match. The CDR3 runs to 19 residues. Per the germline V gene, CDR1 is SGHTA and CDR2 is FQGNSA.

A remark on this clone: A read error is possible here, since a much larger clone lies one base away. The same CDR3 is also encoded by other DNA sequences in this sample. This chain connects TRBV7-9 to TRBJ1-5, with a possible D match to TRBD1 (5 bases). The length of the CDR3 is 14 residues. Trimming removed 5 bases from V and 0 bases from J, with 8 bases in between. Germline lookup yields CDR1 SEHNR and CDR2 FQNEAQ (reference sequence). This CDR3 reads CASSLTDSNQPQHF. The CDR3 DNA is TGTGCCAGCAGCCTGACAGATAGCAATCAGCCCCAGCATTTT.

The chain links TRBV2 to TRBJ2-5; the D gene is possibly TRBD1 (5 bases). Germline V gene data show CDR1 as SNHLY and CDR2 as FYNNEI. The length of the CDR3 is 14 residues. Trimming took off 1 base at V and 5 bases at J, with 11 bases between the two ends. Written as DNA, the CDR3 is TGTGCCAGCAGTGAAGGGGCAGGGTCGGAGACCCAGTACTTC. Its protein is CASSEGAGSETQYF. The whole variable domain, remainder taken from reference TRBV2 and TRBJ2-5, is EPEVTQTPSHQVTQMGQEVILRCVPISNHLYFYWYRQILGQKVEFLVSFYNNEISEKSEIFDDQFSVERPDGSNFTLKIRSTKLEDSAMYFCASSEGAGSETQYFGPGTRLLVL.